This T cell receptor beta chain stems from a study of blood T cells in healthy people across ages. There are 12 residues in the CDR3. V gave up 8 bases and J gave up 3 bases, with 11 bases separating them. From germline, CDR1 is MNHEY and CDR2 SMNVEV (reference sequence). With a J-beta primer mix and a sample-barcoded 5' primer, a second PCR ran about 7 to 12 cycles. TCRdb analysed the 5' RACE reads with MiXCR anew, one entry per CDR3 protein. Of about 1.7 million distinct CDR3 sequences in the sample, roughly 30% are singletons; the top ten hold about 7.7%. This sequence was found in a woman in her twenties or thirties in good health. The material sequenced was blood. V gene TRBV27 combines with J gene TRBJ2-7; D is undetermined. The CDR3 protein is CASGRPHYEQYF. The CDR3 DNA sequence: TGTGCCAGCGGCAGACCACACTACGAGCAGTACTTC.